This TCR beta chain is drawn from a study of graft-versus-host responses after intestinal transplantation. On the study more broadly: Anti-thymocyte globulin was used for induction in all recipients, who then took tacrolimus and steroids for approximately 3 years.

A word on this clone: What it recognizes is unknown.

The CDR3 has 13 residues. Looked up from germline, CDR1 is SGHTA and CDR2 is FQGNSA. V lost 5 bases and J 6 bases, leaving 14 bases between the germline ends. Clones were read by immunoSEQ multiplex PCR, and TCRdb kept only the in-frame ones, dropping some. The sample includes more than 100,000 clones, approximately 93% of them seen just once. The J gene is TRBJ2-7, the V gene TRBV7-2; D is undetermined. The sample consisted of unstimulated CD8+ T cells sorted from spleen or lymph node cells, taken before intestinal transplant. The receptor was derived from a human donor who received an intestinal transplant. CDR3 loop: CASSQLPKPEQYF. The DNA for the CDR3 is TGTGCCAGCAGCCAACTCCCGAAGCCCGAGCAGTACTTC. The full variable domain, its missing parts supplied by reference TRBV7-2 and TRBJ2-7, is GAGVSQSPSNKVTEKGKDVELRCDPISGHTALYWYRQSLGQGLEFLIYFQGNSAPDKSGLPSDRFSAERTGGSVSTLTIQRTQQEDSAVYLCASSQLPKPEQYFGPGTRLTVT.